This T cell receptor beta chain was sequenced in a study of OX40 agonist ivuxolimab in advanced cancers. Study-wide background: Earlier anti-PD-1, anti-PD-L1 or anti-CTLA-4 therapy was permitted; roughly 42% had received some. Partial responses, seen in three patients, involved one hepatocellular carcinoma and two cutaneous melanomas.

Regarding this clone: Its antigen is undetermined.

CDR1 is LNHDA, CDR2 SQIVND, per germline (reference sequence). V trimming: 5 bases; J trimming: 9 bases; junction bases outside the gene matches: 8. CDR3 size: 14 residues. Broader study findings: CD8+ T cells (on average) carried more expanded clones than CD4+ T cells. Clonal expansion by week 6 occurred in CD4+ and CD8+ blood T cells (at 0.1 to 3.0 mg/kg).

The table came from immunoSEQ multiplex PCR; TCRdb's copy has only in-frame clones and leaves some out. The top ten hold about 0.64% of the sample, which has tens of thousands of clones, 70% to 90% seen once. The receptor was derived from an adult with an advanced solid tumor such as melanoma, head and neck, liver or kidney cancer. The source was CD4+ or CD8+ T cells sorted from blood, collected in a trial of the OX40 agonist ivuxolimab. The V and J genes are TRBV19 and TRBJ2-7, with 12 positions matching TRBD1. The CDR3 nucleotides read TGTGCCAGTAGTGCGGGACAGGGGGCGCGAAGGCAGTACTTC. The encoded protein is CASSAGQGARRQYF.